This T cell receptor (beta chain) was profiled in a study of OX40 agonist ivuxolimab in advanced cancers. Between the trimmed V and J ends, which lost 6 bases and 4 bases, there was a span of 18 bases. This CDR3 has 15 residues. Germline values: CDR1 MNHEY, CDR2 SVGAGI. At cycle 4 day 1, cycle 7 day 1, and baseline, blood was sampled. The table came from immunoSEQ multiplex PCR; TCRdb's copy has only in-frame clones and leaves some out. The sample carries 48,000 or so clones, around 84% recorded once. The chain carries TRBV6-5 and TRBJ1-2, with a weak D call TRBD1 (5 bases). The sequence was obtained from an adult with an advanced solid tumor such as melanoma, head and neck, liver or kidney cancer. The source was CD4+ or CD8+ T cells sorted from blood, collected in a trial of the OX40 agonist ivuxolimab. CDR3 nucleotide sequence: TGTGCCAGCAGCCCGGCCGGGGGTAGAGGCTATGGCTACACCTTC. This translates into CASSPAGGRGYGYTF.